A selection of T cell receptor beta chains follows, all from one sample in a study of blood T cells in healthy people across ages. TCRdb ran MiXCR on the 5' RACE reads and lists one entry per CDR3 protein. The sample records hundreds of thousands of distinct CDR3 sequences, about 30% being singletons. The sequenced sample consisted of blood. These receptors were obtained from a woman of 80 years or more in good health. The conserved cysteine and the conserved F or W are not part of the CDR3 here. Fields, in order: V gene, D gene, J gene, CDR3 protein. A D gene is named only where the DNA matches it firmly.

>TRBV20-1|TRBD2|TRBJ2-7
SARRSTSGIYEQY
>TRBV10-3|NA|TRBJ2-2
AISEEANTGELF
>TRBV5-1|TRBD1|TRBJ1-2
ASSLADRGPNYGYT
>TRBV4-2|TRBD1|TRBJ1-2
ASSQGTGTAYGYT
>TRBV27|NA|TRBJ2-5
ASSSVYRRNEQY
>TRBV30|NA|TRBJ1-5
AWSVARADQPQH
>TRBV30|NA|TRBJ1-2
AWSEGGDYGYT
>TRBV7-2|NA|TRBJ2-6
ASSLRAGSGTGANVLT
>TRBV20-1|TRBD1|TRBJ2-1
SAGEPGTGGLGEQF
>TRBV18|NA|TRBJ2-3
ASPPDGTDTQY
>TRBV10-3|TRBD2|TRBJ2-5
AISEAWRGGPETQY
>TRBV4-3|NA|TRBJ2-1
ASSPRGLSPYNEQF
>TRBV20-1|TRBD1|TRBJ1-4
SARDARQGLGKLF
>TRBV29-1|NA|TRBJ2-5
SVGRVQETQY
>TRBV3-1|NA|TRBJ2-7
ASSQVRTGYEQY
>TRBV4-1|NA|TRBJ1-3
ASSQVVSQGNTGNTIY
>TRBV3-1|TRBD1|TRBJ2-2
ASSLRTGVSPGELF
>TRBV12-3/TRBV12-4|NA|TRBJ1-6
ASSSMTEFPHKPLH
>TRBV12-3/TRBV12-4|TRBD1|TRBJ2-5
ASSHRMGQGYQETQY
>TRBV7-8|TRBD1|TRBJ2-7
ASSLAIRQGLHYEQY
>TRBV6-2/TRBV6-3|NA|TRBJ1-1
AGSTGGWRAF
>TRBV7-3|NA|TRBJ1-2
ASSLNPNYGYT
>TRBV20-1|TRBD1|TRBJ1-5
SASDRAQPQH
>TRBV7-3|NA|TRBJ2-7
ASSSEGALSYNEQY
>TRBV18|NA|TRBJ2-7
ASSLQRQLGHEQY
>TRBV9|NA|TRBJ2-1
ASSAYLGGEQF
>TRBV15|NA|TRBJ2-5
ATSSFGGARETQY
>TRBV28|NA|TRBJ1-1
ASSLRGFTEAF
>TRBV5-1|TRBD2|TRBJ2-1
ASSQDWGGAYNEQF